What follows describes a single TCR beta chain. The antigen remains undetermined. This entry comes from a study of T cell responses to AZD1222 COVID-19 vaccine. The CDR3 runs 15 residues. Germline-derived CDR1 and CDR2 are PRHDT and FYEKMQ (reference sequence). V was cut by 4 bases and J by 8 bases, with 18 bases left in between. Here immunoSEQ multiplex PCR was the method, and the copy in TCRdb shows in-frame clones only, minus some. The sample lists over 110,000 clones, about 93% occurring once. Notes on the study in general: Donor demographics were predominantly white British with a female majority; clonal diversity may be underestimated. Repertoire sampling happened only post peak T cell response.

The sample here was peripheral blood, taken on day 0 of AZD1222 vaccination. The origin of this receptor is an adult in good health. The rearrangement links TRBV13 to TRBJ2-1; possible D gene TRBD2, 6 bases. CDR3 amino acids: CASSSGDLPGDEQFF. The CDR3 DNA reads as TGTGCCAGCAGCTCCGGGGACTTGCCCGGGGATGAGCAGTTCTTC.